Presented here are 29 T cell receptor beta chains from one specimen sequenced in a study of T-cell reconstitution after alpha-beta-depleted transplantation in children. Unique molecular identifiers were incorporated during preparation of the TCRbeta library. In TCRdb, the PCR reads were re-called with MiXCR into one record per CDR3 protein. The table records 500,000 or so distinct CDR3 sequences, more than 9.5% of them present only once. The source material was PBMCs, mostly from graft donor cells, sampled 180 days after TCRalphabeta/CD19-depleted stem cell transplant. The source is a female patient aged 2-15 years who had a stem cell transplant for aplastic anemia, so the T cells may come from the graft donor.

This clonotype was picked up a small number of times. The J gene is TRBJ2-1, the V gene TRBV11-2; 7 nucleotides line up with TRBD2. CDR1 SGHAT and CDR2 FQNNGV come from the germline V gene. This CDR3 has 18 residues. The V segment lost 2 bases and the J segment 1 base; nucleotides outside the gene matches: 11. This CDR3 is CASSLMGLGGSSYNEQFF. CDR3 bases: TGTGCCAGCAGCTTAATGGGGCTGGGCGGGAGTTCCTACAATGAGCAGTTCTTC.

The chain joins TRBV6-2 or TRBV6-3 to TRBJ1-1; a weak D match, TRBD1 (6 bases). This CDR3 has 15 amino acids. The germline CDR1 and CDR2 sequences are MNHEY and SVGEGT. The germline V and J ends were trimmed by 10 bases and 5 bases, with 23 bases remaining between them. CDR3 loop: CATLRPPQGYTEAFF. The CDR3 DNA follows: TGTGCCACCCTTCGTCCCCCACAGGGTTATACTGAAGCTTTCTTT.

This clonotype was seen more than once but under ten times. The chain carries TRBV12-3 or TRBV12-4 and TRBJ2-1, with no clear D. Trimming cost V 5 bases and J 7 bases, with 15 bases left between them. The CDR3 loop spans 14 amino acids. CDR3 sequence (DNA): TGTGCCAGCAGTCTTACCCTCGACGGTAATGAGCAGTTCTTC. Protein sequence: CASSLTLDGNEQFF.

A few counts support this clonotype. The CDR3 sequence is CASSMSDEKLFF. CDR3 in DNA: TGTGCCAGTAGTATGAGCGACGAAAAACTGTTTTTT. The J gene is TRBJ1-4, the V gene TRBV19; D not resolved. V was cut by 3 bases and J by 8 bases, with 7 bases left in between. Looked up from germline, CDR1 is LNHDA and CDR2 is SQIVND (reference sequence). This CDR3 contains 12 residues.

This clonotype was counted between two and nine times. The V gene is TRBV20-1, the J gene TRBJ2-1; 7 nucleotides agree with TRBD2. The germline V gene encodes CDR1 DFQATT and CDR2 SNEGSKA (reference sequence). The trim removed 1 base at V and 0 bases at J, leaving 6 bases unmatched. The CDR3 loop spans 16 amino acids. CDR3 loop: CSARVLLADSYNEQFF. The CDR3 DNA is TGCAGTGCTAGAGTCCTCCTAGCGGACTCCTACAATGAGCAGTTCTTC.

The V gene is TRBV24-1, the J gene TRBJ1-5, with 8 bases identical to TRBD1. After removal of 5 bases from V and 13 bases from J, the junction contained 6 bases not matched to a gene. CDR3 size: 12 residues. In germline, CDR1 is KGHDR, CDR2 SFDVKD. In nucleotides, the CDR3 is TGTGCCACCAGTGGCCTGGACAGGGTACAGCATTTT. Translation: CATSGLDRVQHF.

This clonotype has just a few counts. The chain is built from TRBV20-1 and TRBJ2-5; 12 nucleotides match TRBD1. After removal of 2 bases from V and 4 bases from J, the junction contained 11 bases not matched to a gene. The V gene's germline CDR1 is DFQATT and CDR2 SNEGSKA (reference sequence). This CDR3 region has 17 residues. The CDR3 is CSARLYAGTGGGETQYF. The CDR3 DNA reads TGCAGTGCTAGACTATACGCCGGGACAGGGGGCGGAGAGACCCAGTACTTC.

This clonotype has more than one count but fewer than ten. The chain has TRBV7-2 and TRBJ2-2, with D unresolved. Germline V gene lookup returns CDR1 SGHTA and CDR2 FQGNSA. The germline V and J ends were trimmed by 2 bases and 6 bases, with 7 bases remaining between them. The CDR3 contains 13 residues. The CDR3, as DNA: TGTGCCAGCAGCTTAAACTTACCCGGGGAGCTGTTTTTT. Translating gives CASSLNLPGELFF.

This clonotype was seen at least ten times. V is TRBV7-8 and J is TRBJ2-5, with TRBD2 matching over 7 bases. The CDR3 contains 17 residues. Per the germline V gene, CDR1 is SGHVS and CDR2 is FQNEAQ. V shed 5 bases, J shed 2 bases, and the junction held 14 bases outside the gene matches. The CDR3 loop reads CASSPERDYADQETQYF. CDR3 nucleotides: TGTGCCAGCAGCCCTGAACGGGACTACGCCGATCAAGAGACCCAGTACTTC.

This clonotype was detected only a few times. This chain uses TRBV20-1 with TRBJ2-5; D perhaps matches TRBD1 (6 bases). The CDR3 has 14 residues. From germline, CDR1 is DFQATT and CDR2 SNEGSKA (reference sequence). Trimming removed 6 bases at V and 2 bases at J, with 16 bases between. This CDR3 is CSALGGAVQETQYF. CDR3 bases: TGCAGTGCCCTAGGGGGAGCGGTACAAGAGACCCAGTACTTC.

The rearrangement joins TRBV24-1 to TRBJ1-4; D may be TRBD1 (6 bases). The germline V and J ends were trimmed by 3 bases and 8 bases, with 15 bases remaining between them. The CDR3 length is 15 residues. Per the germline V gene, CDR1 is KGHDR and CDR2 is SFDVKD. The chain's CDR3 is CATSDNNRVREKLFF. Here the CDR3 DNA reads TGTGCCACCAGTGATAACAACAGGGTGAGGGAAAAACTGTTTTTT.

This clonotype was seen many times. V is TRBV12-3 or TRBV12-4 and J is TRBJ2-1; TRBD1 is a possible D gene (6 bases). The CDR3 contains 14 residues. Trimming took off 5 bases at V and 5 bases at J, with 13 bases between the two ends. CDR3 sequence: CASSLRTEDNEQFF. The DNA for the CDR3 is TGTGCCAGCAGTCTACGGACAGAAGACAATGAGCAGTTCTTC.

The rearrangement joins TRBV7-9 to TRBJ1-4; D ambiguous. CDR3 length: 15 residues. CDR1 SEHNR and CDR2 FQNEAQ come from the germline V gene (reference sequence). Deletions cut 5 bases from V and 0 bases from J, with 10 bases between. CDR3 in amino acids: CASSPPRATNEKLFF. In DNA form, the CDR3 reads TGTGCCAGCAGCCCCCCAAGGGCAACTAATGAAAAACTGTTTTTT.

This chain uses TRBV24-1 with TRBJ2-2; a weak D match, TRBD2 (7 bases). CDR1 and CDR2 (germline): KGHDR, SFDVKD. The V and J ends lost 9 bases and 3 bases respectively, with 22 bases between them. This CDR3 is built from 17 residues. In DNA, the CDR3 is TGTGCCACCCCATGGGGGCCTAGACGGGGGGACACCGGGGAGCTGTTTTTT. Its translation: CATPWGPRRGDTGELFF.

In its sample, this clonotype was seen a few times. This chain uses TRBV28 with TRBJ2-3, with D possibly called TRBD1 or TRBD2 (5 bases each). From germline, CDR1 is MDHEN and CDR2 SYDVKM. The ends were cut back, 2 bases at V and 5 bases at J, with 14 bases in the middle. The CDR3 sequence is 15 residues long. The CDR3 reads CASSLEGPLEDTQYF. DNA for the CDR3: TGTGCCAGCAGTTTAGAGGGGCCTTTGGAAGATACGCAGTATTTT.

The V gene is TRBV27, the J gene TRBJ2-1; D gene unclear. The CDR3 extends over 14 amino acids. From germline, CDR1 is MNHEY and CDR2 SMNVEV (reference sequence). The germline V and J ends were trimmed by 3 bases and 6 bases, with 12 bases remaining between them. The CDR3 spells CASSLDRVANEQFF. CDR3 sequence (DNA): TGTGCCAGCAGTTTGGACCGAGTAGCCAATGAGCAGTTCTTC.

This clonotype was found a few times. The chain joins TRBV5-2 to TRBJ2-2; the D call in the table, TRBD1, was not verified against the DNA. TRBV5-2 represents a pseudogene. The CDR3 runs 14 residues. CDR3 nucleotide sequence: TGTGCCAGGGGCCCCCGCCGAGGGACCGGGGAGCTGTTTTTT. Amino acids: CARGPRRGTGELFF.

This clonotype was seen only a few times. The chain combines TRBV28 with TRBJ1-3; D unresolved. Germline CDR1 is MDHEN and CDR2 is SYDVKM. Deletions cut 6 bases from V and 0 bases from J, with 12 bases between. The CDR3 spans 15 residues. CDR3 coding DNA: TGTGCCAGCAGAAAAGGGATGAGCTCTGGAAACACCATATATTTT. It encodes CASRKGMSSGNTIYF.

This chain uses TRBV28 with TRBJ1-2; no definite D call. The CDR3 runs to 17 residues. Trimming shortened V by 2 bases and J by 5 bases, and 21 bases separated the two germline ends. In germline, CDR1 is MDHEN, CDR2 SYDVKM. The CDR3 bases are TGTGCCAGCAGTTTACGGGCCAGACCTCGAGTTACTTATGGCTACACCTTC. It is translated as CASSLRARPRVTYGYTF.

This clonotype came up a few times. The rearrangement links TRBV24-1 to TRBJ1-2, with unresolved D. Germline V lookup: CDR1 KGHDR, CDR2 SFDVKD. The CDR3 runs to 14 residues. The V gene lost 5 bases and the J gene lost 5 bases, with 14 bases spanning the gap. The CDR3 spells CATSGFPVAYGYTF. The DNA of the CDR3 is TGTGCCACCAGTGGGTTCCCCGTGGCTTATGGCTACACCTTC.

V is TRBV27 and J is TRBJ2-1; D uncertain. The CDR3 spans 13 residues. Trimming took off 2 bases at V and 7 bases at J, with 9 bases between the two ends. Germline CDR1 MNHEY, CDR2 SMNVEV (reference sequence). CDR3 residues: CASSLGLINEQFF. The CDR3 DNA sequence: TGTGCCAGCAGTTTAGGGCTTATAAATGAGCAGTTCTTC.

This clonotype was seen more than once but under ten times. The CDR3 DNA sequence: TGTGCCAGCAGAGACGACAGGGAATCCTATGGCTACACCTTC. It codes for CASRDDRESYGYTF. The chain couples TRBV28 to TRBJ1-2; 7 bases agree with TRBD1. The V gene end was trimmed by 6 bases and the J gene end by 4 bases; junction bases not matched to a gene: 8. This CDR3 region has 14 residues. The germline V gene has CDR1 MDHEN and CDR2 SYDVKM.

This clonotype was detected only a few times. V usage is TRBV29-1 and J usage is TRBJ1-1; D is perhaps TRBD1 (5 bases). Trimming pared 7 bases from V and 1 base from J, leaving 19 bases between. Germline CDR1 is SQVTM and CDR2 is ANQGSEA. The CDR3 has 15 residues. The CDR3 sequence: CSGRDRGSTNTEAFF. In DNA, the CDR3 is TGCAGCGGTCGGGACCGGGGGAGTACGAACACTGAAGCTTTCTTT.

The sample holds a few counts of this clonotype. The chain uses TRBV18 and TRBJ1-2; D not resolved. The V gene lost 2 bases and the J gene lost 4 bases, with 26 bases spanning the gap. The CDR3 loop spans 19 amino acids. The germline gives CDR1 KGHSH, CDR2 LQKENI. CDR3 loop: CASSPMDLVIAAYFYGYTF. The CDR3 DNA follows: TGTGCCAGCTCACCAATGGATTTAGTTATCGCCGCTTACTTCTATGGCTACACCTTC.

CDR3 sequence: CASSFLPYRGVRSAGGKGDTQYF. The CDR3 region has the DNA TGTGCCAGCAGCTTCCTTCCTTACAGGGGCGTACGGTCGGCGGGAGGTAAAGGGGATACGCAGTATTTT. The rearrangement joins TRBV7-2 to TRBJ2-3; a weak D match, TRBD2 (8 bases). Trimming removed 3 bases from V and 6 bases from J, with 40 bases in between. CDR1 is SGHTA, CDR2 FQGNSA, per germline. CDR3 length equals 23 residues.

This clonotype has just a few counts. In DNA form, the CDR3 reads TGTGCCACCAGCAGAGCAGGGGCAGGGAGAACAGATACGCAGTATTTT. As protein: CATSRAGAGRTDTQYF. The chain uses TRBV15 and TRBJ2-3; D is possibly TRBD1 (6 bases). Between the trimmed V and J ends, which lost 1 base and 3 bases, there was a span of 14 bases. The germline V gene has CDR1 LNHNV and CDR2 YYDKDF (reference sequence). The CDR3 runs 16 residues.

The chain has TRBV5-1 and TRBJ1-2; TRBD1 aligns across 7 bases. The CDR3 runs to 17 residues. After removal of 5 bases from V and 7 bases from J, the junction contained 20 bases not matched to a gene. From germline, CDR1 is SGHRS and CDR2 YFSETQ. CDR3 nucleotide sequence: TGCGCCAGCAGACTTCAATTACCCCAGAGACAGGGCTCTGGCTACACCTTC. It translates to CASRLQLPQRQGSGYTF.

This clonotype was detected only a few times. This sequence joins TRBV4-3 and TRBJ1-5, with unresolved D. Per the germline V gene, CDR1 is LGHNA and CDR2 is YSLEER. This CDR3 is built from 16 residues. V was trimmed by 0 bases and J by 4 bases, leaving 13 bases between them. The CDR3 region is CASSQEAHSPNQPQHF. The CDR3 coding sequence is TGCGCCAGCAGCCAAGAGGCTCATAGCCCGAATCAGCCCCAGCATTTT.

The J gene is TRBJ1-4, the V gene TRBV9; D unresolved. Germline-derived CDR1 and CDR2 are SGDLS and YYNGEE. V was clipped by 3 bases and J by 0 bases, with 15 bases between them. The CDR3 is 17 residues long. The CDR3 is CASSEHPNPSTNEKLFF. The CDR3 nucleotides read TGTGCCAGCAGCGAACACCCGAATCCCTCAACTAATGAAAAACTGTTTTTT.